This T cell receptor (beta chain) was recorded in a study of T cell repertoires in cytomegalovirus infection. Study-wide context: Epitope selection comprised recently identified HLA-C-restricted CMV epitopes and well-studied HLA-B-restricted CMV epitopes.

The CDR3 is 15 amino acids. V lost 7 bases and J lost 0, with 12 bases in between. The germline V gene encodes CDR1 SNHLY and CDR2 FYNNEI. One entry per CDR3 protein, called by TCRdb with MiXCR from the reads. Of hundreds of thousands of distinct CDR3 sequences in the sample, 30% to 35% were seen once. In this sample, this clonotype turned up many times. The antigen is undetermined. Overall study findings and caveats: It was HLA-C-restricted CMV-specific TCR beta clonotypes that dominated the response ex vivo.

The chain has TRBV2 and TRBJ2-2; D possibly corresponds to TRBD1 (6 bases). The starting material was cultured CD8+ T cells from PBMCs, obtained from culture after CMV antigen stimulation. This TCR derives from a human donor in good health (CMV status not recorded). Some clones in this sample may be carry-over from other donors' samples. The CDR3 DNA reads TGTGCCAGCATTACCGGGACATCGAACACCGGGGAGCTGTTTTTT. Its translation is CASITGTSNTGELFF.